This paragraph reports one T cell receptor beta chain. This specimen comes from a study of blood T cell repertoires in COVID-19. Study background: PBMCs, B-cell-depleted T cells, or T cells provided the cDNA or gDNA that made up the material.

Only in-frame clones appear in the TCRdb table, and some are missing; sequencing was by immunoSEQ multiplex PCR. In the table there are under 250,000 clones, more than 75% of which are singletons. Trimming shortened V by 4 bases and J by 2 bases, and 16 bases separated the two germline ends. This CDR3 has 15 residues. Germline lookup yields CDR1 SGHRS and CDR2 YFSETQ. The chain has TRBV5-1 and TRBJ2-7; D may be TRBD1 (6 bases). The material sequenced was peripheral blood. The clonotype originates from a human donor in a cohort sampled during active COVID-19. CDR3 residues: CASSIGPRQAYEQYF. The CDR3 DNA sequence: TGCGCCAGCAGCATTGGTCCGCGACAGGCCTACGAGCAGTACTTC.